The subject of this entry is one TCR beta chain. What it recognizes is unknown. Use of 60 Vbeta and 13 Jbeta primers characterized the PCR. Repertoires were generated with immunoSEQ multiplex PCR, while TCRdb's copy carries only in-frame clones and drops some. Of around 280,000 clones listed, roughly 90% are singletons. These data come from a study of cytomegalovirus exposure and HLA in healthy donors. Study outcomes and limitations: Analysis was carried out at a later point, and it linked a missense DCLRE1C variant to TCR beta V- and J-gene trimming. Later, an analysis showed that TCR beta chains associated with HLA were more clonally expanded than others that were equally common. The investigators catalogued 150 to 200 TCR beta chains as cytomegalovirus-associated.

Nominal health characterized the donors when sampled, though unrecorded immune exposures were likely. Sequenced input: PBMCs. The sequence was collected from a woman aged 18-29 years in good health and CMV-seronegative.

DNA for the CDR3: TGTGCTAGTGGTCTAGCGCCTCAAGAGACCCAGTACTTC. Protein sequence: CASGLAPQETQYF. The chain joins TRBV12-5 to TRBJ2-5, with TRBD2 as a possible D gene (6 bases). In germline, CDR1 is LGHNT, CDR2 FRNRAP. The CDR3 extends over 13 amino acids. V lost 5 bases and J lost 2, with 9 bases in between.